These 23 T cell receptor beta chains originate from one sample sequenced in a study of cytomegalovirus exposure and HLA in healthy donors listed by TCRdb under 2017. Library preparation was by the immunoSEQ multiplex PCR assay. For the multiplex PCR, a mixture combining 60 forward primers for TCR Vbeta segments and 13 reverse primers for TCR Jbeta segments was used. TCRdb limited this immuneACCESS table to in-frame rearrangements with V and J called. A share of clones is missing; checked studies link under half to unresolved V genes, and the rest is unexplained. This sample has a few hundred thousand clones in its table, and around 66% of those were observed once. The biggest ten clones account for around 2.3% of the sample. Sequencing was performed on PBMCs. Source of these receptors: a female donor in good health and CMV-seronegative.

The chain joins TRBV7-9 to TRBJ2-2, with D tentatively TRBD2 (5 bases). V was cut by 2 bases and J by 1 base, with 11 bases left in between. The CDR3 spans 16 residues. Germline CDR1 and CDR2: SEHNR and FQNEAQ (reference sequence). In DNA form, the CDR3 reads TGTGCCAGCAGCTTATATACGGGGAGGAACACCGGGGAGCTGTTTTTT. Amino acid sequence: CASSLYTGRNTGELFF.

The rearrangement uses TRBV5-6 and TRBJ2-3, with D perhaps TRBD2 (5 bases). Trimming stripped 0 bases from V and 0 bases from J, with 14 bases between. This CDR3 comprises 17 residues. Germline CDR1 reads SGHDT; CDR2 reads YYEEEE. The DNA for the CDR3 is TGTGCCAGCAGCTTGGATAGCGTGAGGCCTAGCACAGATACGCAGTATTTT. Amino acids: CASSLDSVRPSTDTQYF. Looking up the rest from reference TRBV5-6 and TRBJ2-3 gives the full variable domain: DAGVTQSPTHLIKTRGQQVTLRCSPKSGHDTVSWYQQALGQGPQFIFQYYEEEERQRGNFPDRFSGHQFPNYSSELNVNALLLGDSALYLCASSLDSVRPSTDTQYFGPGTRLTVL.

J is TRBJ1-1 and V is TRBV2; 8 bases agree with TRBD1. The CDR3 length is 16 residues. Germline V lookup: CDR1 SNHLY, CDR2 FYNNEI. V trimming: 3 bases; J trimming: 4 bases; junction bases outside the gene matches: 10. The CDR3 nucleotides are TGTGCCAGCAGTGATCCCCGGGACAGGAGCTCCACTGAAGCTTTCTTT. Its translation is CASSDPRDRSSTEAFF.

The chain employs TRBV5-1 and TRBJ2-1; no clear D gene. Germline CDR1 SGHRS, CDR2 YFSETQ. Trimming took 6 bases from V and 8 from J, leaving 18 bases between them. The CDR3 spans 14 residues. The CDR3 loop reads CASTLPWSADEQFF. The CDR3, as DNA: TGCGCCAGCACCCTCCCTTGGTCGGCGGATGAGCAGTTCTTC.

CDR3 sequence: CASSPTGNTEAFF. DNA for the CDR3: TGCGCCAGCAGCCCAACAGGGAACACTGAAGCTTTCTTT. The chain has TRBV5-1 and TRBJ1-1; D is perhaps TRBD1 (5 bases). The CDR3 runs 13 residues. Germline values: CDR1 SGHRS, CDR2 YFSETQ. V lost 4 bases to trimming and J lost 1 base, with 8 bases between them.

CDR3 in amino acids: CATSSTRTAYEQYF. CDR3 nucleotides: TGTGCCACCAGCAGCACCCGAACAGCCTACGAGCAGTACTTC. The rearrangement links TRBV15 to TRBJ2-7; D is uncertain. The CDR3 runs 14 residues. Germline loops: CDR1 LNHNV, CDR2 YYDKDF (reference sequence). V was cut by 3 bases and J by 2 bases, with 11 bases left in between.

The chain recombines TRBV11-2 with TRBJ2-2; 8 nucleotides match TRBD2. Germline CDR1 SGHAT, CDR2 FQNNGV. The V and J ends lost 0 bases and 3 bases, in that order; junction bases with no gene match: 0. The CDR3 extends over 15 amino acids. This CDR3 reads CASSLEGLDTGELFF. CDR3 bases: TGTGCCAGCAGCTTAGAGGGACTAGACACCGGGGAGCTGTTTTTT.

CDR3 protein: CASSSGQGDSGNTIYF. The CDR3 DNA reads TGTGCCAGCAGCTCAGGACAGGGCGACTCTGGAAACACCATATATTTT. The chain joins TRBV11-3 to TRBJ1-3; 8 nucleotides agree with TRBD1. Per the germline V gene, CDR1 is SGHNT and CDR2 is YENEEA. The CDR3 is 16 amino acids. Germline trimming cut 4 bases from V and 0 bases from J; bases unmatched to any gene: 5.

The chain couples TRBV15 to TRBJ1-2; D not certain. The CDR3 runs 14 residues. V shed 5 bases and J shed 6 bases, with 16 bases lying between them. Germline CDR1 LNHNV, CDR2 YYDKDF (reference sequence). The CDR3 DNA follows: TGTGCCACCAGCTATCGGGAGGGCAGCGATGGCTACACCTTC. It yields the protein CATSYREGSDGYTF.

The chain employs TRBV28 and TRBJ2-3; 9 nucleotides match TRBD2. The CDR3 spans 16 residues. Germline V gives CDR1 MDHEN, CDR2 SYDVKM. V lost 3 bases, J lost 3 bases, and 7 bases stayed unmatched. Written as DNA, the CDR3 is TGTGCCAGCAGTTTTGGAGCGGGAGGTCAAACAGATACGCAGTATTTT. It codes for CASSFGAGGQTDTQYF.

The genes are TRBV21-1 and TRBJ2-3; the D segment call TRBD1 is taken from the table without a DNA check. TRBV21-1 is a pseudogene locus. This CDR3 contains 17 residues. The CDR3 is CAPNPRGHRSSTDTQYF. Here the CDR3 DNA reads TGTGCCCCCAACCCGAGAGGACACAGGTCTAGCACAGATACGCAGTATTTT.

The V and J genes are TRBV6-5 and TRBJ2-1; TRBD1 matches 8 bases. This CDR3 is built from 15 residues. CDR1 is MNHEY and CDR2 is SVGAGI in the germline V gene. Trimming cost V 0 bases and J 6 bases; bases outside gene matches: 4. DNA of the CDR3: TGTGCCAGCAGTTACTCCGGACAGGGCCTCAATGAGCAGTTCTTC. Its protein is CASSYSGQGLNEQFF.

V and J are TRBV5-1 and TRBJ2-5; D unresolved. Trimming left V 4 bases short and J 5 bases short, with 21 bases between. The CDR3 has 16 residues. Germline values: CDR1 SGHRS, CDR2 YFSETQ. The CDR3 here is CASSPLRGANSETQYF. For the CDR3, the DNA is TGCGCCAGCAGCCCCCTGAGAGGCGCAAACTCGGAGACCCAGTACTTC.

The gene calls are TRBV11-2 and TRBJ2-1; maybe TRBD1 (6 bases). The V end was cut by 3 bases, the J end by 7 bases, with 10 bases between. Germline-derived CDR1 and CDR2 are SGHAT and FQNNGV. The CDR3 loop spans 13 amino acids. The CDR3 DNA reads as TGTGCCAGCAGCTTGGGACACCGTAATGAGCAGTTCTTC. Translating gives CASSLGHRNEQFF. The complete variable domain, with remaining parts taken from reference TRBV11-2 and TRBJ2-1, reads EAGVAQSPRYKIIEKRQSVAFWCNPISGHATLYWYQQILGQGPKLLIQFQNNGVVDDSQLPKDRFSAERLKGVDSTLKIQPAKLEDSAVYLCASSLGHRNEQFFGPGTRLTVL.

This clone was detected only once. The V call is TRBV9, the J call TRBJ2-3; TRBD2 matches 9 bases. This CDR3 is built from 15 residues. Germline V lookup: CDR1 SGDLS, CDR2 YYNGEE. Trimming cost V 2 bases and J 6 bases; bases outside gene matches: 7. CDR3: CASSVRLAAGDTQYF. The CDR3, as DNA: TGTGCCAGCAGCGTGAGACTAGCGGCAGGGGATACGCAGTATTTT.

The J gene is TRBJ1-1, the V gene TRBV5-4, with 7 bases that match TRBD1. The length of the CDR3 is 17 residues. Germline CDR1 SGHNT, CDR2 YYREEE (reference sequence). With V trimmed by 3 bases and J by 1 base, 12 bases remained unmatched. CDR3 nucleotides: TGTGCCAGCAGCTCCTCAGGGGGGAATAGGAGGAACACTGAAGCTTTCTTT. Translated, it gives CASSSSGGNRRNTEAFF. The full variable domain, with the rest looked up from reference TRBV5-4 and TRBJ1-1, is ETGVTQSPTHLIKTRGQQVTLRCSSQSGHNTVSWYQQALGQGPQFIFQYYREEENGRGNFPPRFSGLQFPNYSSELNVNALELDDSALYLCASSSSGGNRRNTEAFFGQGTRLTVV.

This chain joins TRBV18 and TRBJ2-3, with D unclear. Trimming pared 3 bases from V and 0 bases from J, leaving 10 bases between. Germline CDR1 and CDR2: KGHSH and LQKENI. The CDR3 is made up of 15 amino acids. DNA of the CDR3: TGTGCCAGCTCACCCCGAGCTACTAGCACAGATACGCAGTATTTT. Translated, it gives CASSPRATSTDTQYF.

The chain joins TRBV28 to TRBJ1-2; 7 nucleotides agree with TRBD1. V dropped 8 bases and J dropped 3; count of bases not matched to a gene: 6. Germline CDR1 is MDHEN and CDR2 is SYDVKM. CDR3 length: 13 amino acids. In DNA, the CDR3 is TGTGCCAGCCACCTTGGGACAGACTATGGCTACACCTTC. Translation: CASHLGTDYGYTF.

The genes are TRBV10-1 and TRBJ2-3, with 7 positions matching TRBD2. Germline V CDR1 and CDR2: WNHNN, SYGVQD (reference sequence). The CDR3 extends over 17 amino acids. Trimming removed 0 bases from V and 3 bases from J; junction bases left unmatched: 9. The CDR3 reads CASSESFASGRTDTQYF. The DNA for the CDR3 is TGCGCCAGCAGTGAGTCCTTTGCTAGCGGAAGAACAGATACGCAGTATTTT.

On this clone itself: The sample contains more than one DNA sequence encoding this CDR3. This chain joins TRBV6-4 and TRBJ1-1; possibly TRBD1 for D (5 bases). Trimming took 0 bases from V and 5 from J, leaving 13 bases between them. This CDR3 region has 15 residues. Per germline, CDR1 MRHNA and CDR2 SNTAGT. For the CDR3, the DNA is TGTGCCAGCAGTGACTCGGCTCAGGGCGGAACTGAAGCTTTCTTT. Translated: CASSDSAQGGTEAFF.

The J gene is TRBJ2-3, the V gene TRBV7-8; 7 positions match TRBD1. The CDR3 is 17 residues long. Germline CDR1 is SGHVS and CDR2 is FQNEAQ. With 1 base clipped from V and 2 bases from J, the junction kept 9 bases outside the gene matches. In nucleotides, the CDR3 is TGTGCCAGCAGCTTAGAGGGGGCTGGTCGGGCCACAGATACGCAGTATTTT. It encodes CASSLEGAGRATDTQYF.

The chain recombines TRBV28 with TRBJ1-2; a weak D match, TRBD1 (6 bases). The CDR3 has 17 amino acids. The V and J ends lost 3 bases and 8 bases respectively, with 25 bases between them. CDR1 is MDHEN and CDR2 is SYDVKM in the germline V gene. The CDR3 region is CASSLRDPGQGDWGYTF. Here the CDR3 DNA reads TGTGCCAGCAGTTTGAGGGATCCGGGACAAGGGGATTGGGGCTACACCTTC.

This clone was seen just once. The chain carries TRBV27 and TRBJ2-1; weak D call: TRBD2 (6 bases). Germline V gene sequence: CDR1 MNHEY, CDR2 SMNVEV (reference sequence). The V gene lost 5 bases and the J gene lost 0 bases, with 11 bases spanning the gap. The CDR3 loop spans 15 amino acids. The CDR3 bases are TGTGCCAGCAGTAAAGGGAGGTTCTCCTACAATGAGCAGTTCTTC. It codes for CASSKGRFSYNEQFF.